This paragraph covers one T cell receptor (beta chain) sequence. Its matching antigen is unknown. Generated by immunoSEQ multiplex PCR, the TCRdb table keeps only in-frame clones and is missing some. Among 43,000 or so clones, around 90% were seen once, and the ten largest hold roughly a tenth. This CDR3 comprises 15 residues. Germline CDR1 is ENHRY and CDR2 is SYGVKD. Deletions cut 2 bases from V and 6 bases from J, with 14 bases between. This sample was taken from a study of T cells in localized non-small cell lung cancer. General study results and limits: Uninvolved nearby lung showed the greatest T cell clonality, exceeding that found in tumor. Within adjacent lung there appeared a median around 55 of the top 100 tumor clones. Heterogeneity remains possible, as sequencing covered one tumor region only.

The rearrangement joins TRBV10-3 to TRBJ2-1; D gene ambiguous. The TCR sequence derives from a woman aged 40 to 75 with stage II lung adenocarcinoma. Specimen: PBMCs, collected before any cancer treatment. CDR3 loop: CAISETAPPGNEQFF. In nucleotides, the CDR3 is TGTGCCATCAGTGAGACAGCTCCTCCGGGCAATGAGCAGTTCTTC.